This is a list of T cell receptor beta chains from one sample in a study of blood T cell repertoires in COVID-19. Only in-frame clones appear in the TCRdb table, and some are missing; sequencing was by immunoSEQ multiplex PCR. The repertoire includes approximately 170,000 clones, around 86% of them detected once, and over 7% sits in the top ten. Material: peripheral blood. The receptors stem from an elderly woman in a cohort sampled during active or convalescent COVID-19. Each CDR3 is given with its conserved first and last residue. Fields, in order: J gene, V gene, D gene, clone size, CDR3 DNA, CDR3 protein. The D gene is left open where the match is weak. The size entry is marked missing in some rows and otherwise reads once, few, many or a size class.

J: TRBJ1-5
V: TRBV6-2/TRBV6-3
D: NA
size: NA
DNA: TGTGCCAGCAGTTACGTTAGGGGGGGGTCCAATCAGCCCCAGCATTTT
CDR3: CASSYVRGGSNQPQHF

J: TRBJ2-3
V: TRBV9
D: TRBD1
size: few
DNA: TGTGCCAGCAGCCATCCTGACAGGGCGATCGCAGATACGCAGTATTTT
CDR3: CASSHPDRAIADTQYF

J: TRBJ2-1
V: TRBV29-1
D: TRBD2
size: NA
DNA: TGCAGCGTTGGGGGACTAGCGGGAGTACGATTGGGCAATGAGCAGTTCTTC
CDR3: CSVGGLAGVRLGNEQFF

J: TRBJ2-5
V: TRBV30
D: TRBD1
size: NA
DNA: TGTGCCTGGAGTTTCTCCGGGACAGGGGCGATGGCCCAGTACTTC
CDR3: CAWSFSGTGAMAQYF

J: TRBJ1-4
V: TRBV28
D: NA
size: NA
DNA: TGTGCCAGCAGTTTGACGGGGCGGGGTGAAAAACTGTTTTTT
CDR3: CASSLTGRGEKLFF

J: TRBJ1-5
V: TRBV7-9
D: TRBD1
size: NA
DNA: TGTGCCACCGGGACAGGTACACCTTGGGGCAATCAGCCCCAGCATTTT
CDR3: CATGTGTPWGNQPQHF

J: TRBJ1-1
V: TRBV18
D: NA
size: NA
DNA: TGTGCCAGCTTGATAGCAGCCATGAACACTGAAGCTTTCTTT
CDR3: CASLIAAMNTEAFF

J: TRBJ1-6
V: TRBV19
D: TRBD1
size: NA
DNA: TGTGCCAGTAAGACCGGGACAGAGAATTCACCCCTCCACTTT
CDR3: CASKTGTENSPLHF

J: TRBJ1-5
V: TRBV28
D: NA
size: NA
DNA: TGTGCCAGCAGACAGACGGAGGGTATCAATCAGCCCCAGCATTTT
CDR3: CASRQTEGINQPQHF

J: TRBJ2-3
V: TRBV11-3
D: TRBD2
size: once
DNA: TGTGCCAGCAGCCCCACTAGCGGTACCACAGATACGCAGTATTTT
CDR3: CASSPTSGTTDTQYF

J: TRBJ2-2
V: TRBV11-3
D: NA
size: NA
DNA: TGTGCCAGCAGCTTTCGATCAGGCACCGGGGAGCTGTTTTTT
CDR3: CASSFRSGTGELFF

J: TRBJ1-5
V: TRBV18
D: NA
size: NA
DNA: TGTGCCAGCTCACCGGCACAGCTCGATCAGCCCCAGCATTTT
CDR3: CASSPAQLDQPQHF

J: TRBJ2-5
V: TRBV10-2
D: TRBD2
size: NA
DNA: TGCGCCAGCAAAAGACTAGCGGGGGTGTTCGAGACCCAGTACTTC
CDR3: CASKRLAGVFETQYF

J: TRBJ1-2
V: TRBV19
D: TRBD1
size: NA
DNA: TGTGCCAGTAGTTTGACCTTACCGACAGGGGTAATTAACTATGGCTACACCTTC
CDR3: CASSLTLPTGVINYGYTF

J: TRBJ2-7
V: TRBV11-3
D: TRBD1
size: NA
DNA: TGTGCCAGCAGCTTACGCTCAGACAGGGGGCTCTTCGAGCAGTACTTC
CDR3: CASSLRSDRGLFEQYF